The 32 T cell receptor beta chains below all came from one sample that was sequenced in a study of metastatic and nonmetastatic thyroid tumors. TCRdb re-called the PCR reads through MiXCR. The data show under 25,000 clones, less than 20% seen once. Before thyroid surgery, none of the patients had received any treatment. The sequenced sample was blood. The receptors come from a female donor with papillary thyroid cancer or a benign thyroid nodule (not recorded which). Some clones in this sample may be carry-over from other donors' samples.

This clone was counted many times. The V gene is TRBV9, the J gene TRBJ1-4, with TRBD1 matching over 7 bases. Germline CDR1 reads SGDLS; CDR2 reads YYNGEE. The CDR3 totals 17 residues. V lost 3 bases and J lost 7; bases outside the gene matches: 15. The CDR3 DNA sequence: TGTGCCAGCAGCGCCGGAAGGGCCCAGGCAGGGGGTGAAAAACTGTTTTTT. Translated: CASSAGRAQAGGEKLFF.

This clone was seen at least ten times. DNA of the CDR3: TGTGCCAGCAGCTTAGGTCCGGGAGTGCGAGAGGACGAGCAGTACTTC. Amino acid sequence: CASSLGPGVREDEQYF. This chain connects TRBV11-1 to TRBJ2-7; the D gene is possibly TRBD2 (6 bases). V was shortened by 1 base and J by 5 bases, with 18 bases between the two germline ends. This CDR3 comprises 16 residues. Germline-derived CDR1 and CDR2 are SGHAT and FQDESV (reference sequence).

This clone was recorded at least ten times. The chain links TRBV18 to TRBJ1-3; D not resolved. Per germline, CDR1 KGHSH and CDR2 LQKENI. The CDR3 extends over 16 amino acids. V was trimmed by 5 bases and J by 4 bases, leaving 18 bases between them. The CDR3: CASSSSRPSRGNTIYF. DNA of the CDR3: TGTGCCAGCTCATCTTCCCGCCCCTCTAGGGGAAACACCATATATTTT.

This clone was found a few times. The V and J genes are TRBV25-1 and TRBJ1-5; D gene ambiguous. The CDR3 length is 16 residues. The germline V gene encodes CDR1 MGHDK and CDR2 SYGVNS. Trimming shortened V by 8 bases and J by 3 bases, and 20 bases separated the two germline ends. This CDR3 is CASDQSWTHNNQPQHF. The CDR3 nucleotides read TGTGCCAGCGATCAAAGCTGGACTCACAACAATCAGCCCCAGCATTTT.

This clone was picked up many times. The chain links TRBV9 to TRBJ2-1; D is uncertain. The CDR3 consists of 15 residues. V dropped 0 bases and J dropped 3 bases, with 10 bases sitting between them. Per germline, CDR1 SGDLS and CDR2 YYNGEE. This chain's CDR3 is CASSVAAADYNEQFF. The DNA of the CDR3 is TGTGCCAGCAGCGTAGCTGCGGCTGACTACAATGAGCAGTTCTTC.

This clone was recorded once. Here the CDR3 reads CASSLGQGRSYEQYF. Written as DNA, the CDR3 is TGTGCCAGCAGCCTCGGACAGGGGCGATCCTACGAGCAGTACTTC. The chain couples TRBV7-2 to TRBJ2-7; 9 bases map to TRBD1. The J segment lost 1 base and the V segment lost 5 bases, leaving 6 bases of the junction unmatched. The CDR3 sequence is 15 residues long. Germline V gene sequence: CDR1 SGHTA, CDR2 FQGNSA. The full variable domain, completed using reference TRBV7-2 and TRBJ2-7, is GAGVSQSPSNKVTEKGKDVELRCDPISGHTALYWYRQSLGQGLEFLIYFQGNSAPDKSGLPSDRFSAERTGGSVSTLTIQRTQQEDSAVYLCASSLGQGRSYEQYFGPGTRLTVT.

This clone was seen only once. The chain uses TRBV14 and TRBJ1-2, with 7 positions matching TRBD1. The germline gives CDR1 SGHDN, CDR2 FVKESK. This CDR3 has 15 residues. The V and J ends lost 2 bases and 5 bases, in that order; junction bases with no gene match: 8. The CDR3 is CASSQFSGTAYGYTF. The CDR3 DNA is TGTGCCAGCAGCCAATTCAGCGGGACAGCTTATGGCTACACCTTC.

The sample holds many counts of this clone. This chain connects TRBV7-2 to TRBJ2-5; D gene uncertain. The germline CDR1 and CDR2 sequences are SGHTA and FQGNSA. Trimming removed 5 bases from V and 0 bases from J, with 13 bases in between. The CDR3 spans 15 residues. Here the CDR3 reads CASSKGVGNQETQYF. The CDR3 DNA sequence: TGTGCCAGCAGCAAAGGAGTCGGCAACCAAGAGACCCAGTACTTC. The variable domain in full, completed from reference TRBV7-2 and TRBJ2-5, reads GAGVSQSPSNKVTEKGKDVELRCDPISGHTALYWYRQSLGQGLEFLIYFQGNSAPDKSGLPSDRFSAERTGGSVSTLTIQRTQQEDSAVYLCASSKGVGNQETQYFGPGTRLLVL.

The sample holds many counts of this clone. The chain couples TRBV3-1 to TRBJ2-7; D might be TRBD1 (8 bases). Trimming took off 0 bases at V and 2 bases at J, with 17 bases between the two ends. Germline values: CDR1 LGHDT, CDR2 YNNKEL (reference sequence). The CDR3 totals 17 residues. The CDR3: CASSQDDWTGRAYEQYF. In nucleotides, the CDR3 is TGTGCCAGCAGCCAAGATGATTGGACAGGGAGGGCCTACGAGCAGTACTTC.

This clone was observed at least ten times. Just one base apart from a much larger clone, this may be a read error. CDR3 DNA: TGTGCCAGTAGTATGGGGCCGGGGCCCCAGCATTTT. Protein sequence: CASSMGPGPQHF. The rearrangement joins TRBV19 to TRBJ1-5; D perhaps matches TRBD1 (5 bases). Germline CDR1 reads LNHDA; CDR2 reads SQIVND (reference sequence). Trimming stripped 3 bases from V and 9 bases from J, with 9 bases between. This CDR3 region has 12 residues.

This clone was seen many times. The chain combines TRBV7-6 with TRBJ1-2; TRBD1 agrees at 7 bases. Trimming at V came to 5 bases and at J to 8 bases, leaving 8 bases not matched to a gene. In germline, CDR1 is SGHVS, CDR2 FNYEAQ. This CDR3 comprises 13 residues. The CDR3: CASSTRQGEGYTF. The CDR3 DNA is TGTGCCAGCAGCACCCGACAGGGAGAAGGCTACACCTTC.

The chain has TRBV5-4 and TRBJ2-7, with a possible D match to TRBD2 (5 bases). Germline CDR1 is SGHNT and CDR2 is YYREEE (reference sequence). Trimming took off 1 base at V and 3 bases at J, with 8 bases between the two ends. The CDR3 runs 13 residues. The CDR3 DNA sequence: TGTGCCAGCAGCTTGACCGGGGACTACGAGCAGTACTTC. This gives the protein CASSLTGDYEQYF.

This clone has ten or more counts. The chain links TRBV5-1 to TRBJ1-2; D perhaps matches TRBD1 (5 bases). The germline V gene has CDR1 SGHRS and CDR2 YFSETQ. V was shortened by 2 bases and J by 8 bases, with 13 bases between the two germline ends. The CDR3 has 13 residues. CDR3 protein: CASSFGGQGGYTF. In DNA form, the CDR3 reads TGCGCCAGCAGCTTTGGAGGACAAGGGGGCTACACCTTC. The variable domain in full, with the rest retrieved from reference TRBV5-1 and TRBJ1-2, is KAGVTQTPRYLIKTRGQQVTLSCSPISGHRSVSWYQQTPGQGLQFLFEYFSETQRNKGNFPGRFSGRQFSNSRSEMNVSTLELGDSALYLCASSFGGQGGYTFGSGTRLTVV.

This clone was picked up a small number of times. This rearrangement joins TRBV4-1 to TRBJ2-5; 12 bases are shared with TRBD2. Germline V gene lookup returns CDR1 MGHRA and CDR2 YSYEKL. Losses at the gene ends were 1 base for V and 4 bases for J; bases not matched to a gene: 10. This CDR3 spans 18 amino acids. CDR3 region: CASSQALMASGRVETQYF. The DNA for the CDR3 is TGCGCCAGCAGCCAAGCCCTAATGGCTAGCGGGAGGGTAGAGACCCAGTACTTC.

This clone was found many times. Distinct nucleotide sequences in the sample also encode this CDR3. The genes are TRBV12-3 or TRBV12-4 and TRBJ1-5, with a possible D match to TRBD1 (5 bases). This CDR3 region has 15 residues. Trimming cost V 2 bases and J 6 bases, with 14 bases left between them. The CDR3 loop reads CASSLTTAGGQPQHF. In DNA, the CDR3 is TGTGCCAGCAGTTTAACGACAGCTGGGGGTCAGCCCCAGCATTTT.

As for this clone: A read error may be the cause here, since a much bigger clone is one base away. This specimen includes other DNA sequences encoding the same CDR3. The chain carries TRBV20-1 and TRBJ2-1; 10 nucleotides match TRBD2. CDR1 DFQATT and CDR2 SNEGSKA come from the germline V gene (reference sequence). V was clipped by 3 bases and J by 2 bases; unmatched bases: 10. The CDR3 loop spans 17 amino acids. For the CDR3, the DNA is TGCAGTGCTAGTCCCCGGACTAGCGGTGGCCCCTACAATGAGCAGTTCTTC. The encoded protein is CSASPRTSGGPYNEQFF.

In its sample, this clone was seen many times. The V and J genes are TRBV18 and TRBJ1-4, with 10 bases lining up with TRBD1. The CDR3 totals 17 residues. CDR1 KGHSH and CDR2 LQKENI come from the germline V gene. Losses at the gene ends were 4 bases for V and 4 bases for J; bases not matched to a gene: 9. The CDR3 sequence: CASSQNAGTGDNEKLFF. As DNA, the CDR3 is TGTGCCAGCTCACAAAACGCCGGGACAGGGGATAATGAAAAACTGTTTTTT.

This clone showed up many times. The chain has TRBV29-1 and TRBJ2-3; 9 positions agree with TRBD1. After removal of 5 bases from V and 0 bases from J, the junction contained 3 bases not matched to a gene. The germline CDR1 and CDR2 sequences are SQVTM and ANQGSEA. The CDR3 loop spans 14 amino acids. The CDR3 loop is CSVLGQGSTDTQYF. CDR3 DNA: TGCAGCGTTTTGGGACAGGGAAGCACAGATACGCAGTATTTT.

The chain uses TRBV5-1 and TRBJ1-4; 8 bases agree with TRBD1. The CDR3 has 15 residues. With V trimmed by 2 bases and J by 6 bases, 6 bases remained unmatched. The germline CDR1 and CDR2 sequences are SGHRS and YFSETQ. CDR3: CASSLAGGAYEKLFF. CDR3 in DNA: TGCGCCAGCAGCTTAGCAGGGGGCGCGTATGAAAAACTGTTTTTT.

The chain combines TRBV3-1 with TRBJ2-7; D is unclear. V lost 0 bases and J lost 3, with 9 bases in between. This CDR3 is built from 14 residues. Germline V gene sequence: CDR1 LGHDT, CDR2 YNNKEL (reference sequence). The CDR3: CASSQDPGNYEQYF. The DNA for the CDR3 is TGTGCCAGCAGCCAAGATCCCGGAAACTACGAGCAGTACTTC.

The chain couples TRBV29-1 to TRBJ2-3; D remains unclear. This CDR3 comprises 14 residues. V was shortened by 7 bases and J by 0 bases, with 14 bases between the two germline ends. The V gene's germline CDR1 is SQVTM and CDR2 ANQGSEA. The CDR3 region has the DNA TGCAGCGCCTGGGGTTTAGGTAGCACAGATACGCAGTATTTT. Translating it yields CSAWGLGSTDTQYF.

This clone occurred a few times. Sequence at one end of the junction differs from germline and may be a read error. CDR3 amino acids: CSVEGLALGAYEQYF. In nucleotides, the CDR3 is TGCAGCGTAGAAGGACTAGCGTTAGGAGCCTACGAGCAGTACTTC. V usage is TRBV29-1 and J usage is TRBJ2-7; TRBD2 aligns across 9 bases. Looked up from germline, CDR1 is SQVTM and CDR2 is ANQGSEA. The CDR3 is 15 residues long.

This clone was counted ten times or more. The chain is built from TRBV20-1 and TRBJ1-6; no clear D. V lost 3 bases and J 2 bases, leaving 14 bases between the germline ends. The CDR3 sequence is 16 residues long. Germline V gene sequence: CDR1 DFQATT, CDR2 SNEGSKA (reference sequence). The CDR3 region is CSASKRGLTYNSPLHF. The CDR3 DNA is TGCAGTGCTAGCAAACGAGGACTCACCTATAATTCACCCCTCCACTTT.

This clone was observed at least ten times. The chain carries TRBV20-1 and TRBJ2-1; 11 bases are a match to TRBD2. CDR3 length: 14 amino acids. V shed 4 bases and J 5 bases; nucleotides not matched to a gene: 4. Germline assignment: CDR1 DFQATT and CDR2 SNEGSKA (reference sequence). In DNA form, the CDR3 reads TGCAGTGCTAAACTAGCGGGAGCCCACAATGAGCAGTTCTTC. Protein product: CSAKLAGAHNEQFF.

This clone has at least ten counts. V usage is TRBV20-1 and J usage is TRBJ2-7, with 7 bases identical to TRBD2. V lost 0 bases and J lost 2; bases outside the gene matches: 4. This CDR3 spans 14 amino acids. Germline V gene sequence: CDR1 DFQATT, CDR2 SNEGSKA (reference sequence). The CDR3 DNA reads TGCAGTGCTAGAGATACCGGGAGGCCCTACGAGCAGTACTTC. Protein product: CSARDTGRPYEQYF.

This clone was seen many times. The chain joins TRBV15 to TRBJ2-2; tentative D call: TRBD2 (5 bases). Per germline, CDR1 LNHNV and CDR2 YYDKDF (reference sequence). Trimming cost V 0 bases and J 6 bases, with 11 bases left between them. This CDR3 region has 15 residues. The CDR3 DNA sequence: TGTGCCACCAGCAGAGAAAGGGCGGGCGCCGGGGAGCTGTTTTTT. Translated, it gives CATSRERAGAGELFF.

J is TRBJ1-2 and V is TRBV6-1; D gene unclear. The CDR3 loop spans 13 amino acids. V lost 2 bases, J lost 8 bases, and 12 bases lay in between. In germline, CDR1 is MNHNS, CDR2 SASEGT. The CDR3: CASSEWPESGYTF. As DNA, the CDR3 is TGTGCCAGCAGTGAATGGCCCGAATCCGGCTACACCTTC.

This clone was counted at least ten times. The rearrangement joins TRBV4-3 to TRBJ2-1, with TRBD2 matching over 11 bases. After removal of 0 bases from V and 4 bases from J, the junction contained 5 bases not matched to a gene. Looked up from germline, CDR1 is LGHNA and CDR2 is YSLEER. The CDR3 covers 17 residues. DNA for the CDR3: TGCGCCAGCAGCCAAGAGACTAGCGGGACACCATACAATGAGCAGTTCTTC. Its protein is CASSQETSGTPYNEQFF.

Ten or more counts support this clone. The rearrangement joins TRBV20-1 to TRBJ1-1; maybe TRBD1 (5 bases). The CDR3 has 13 amino acids. Trimming cost V 4 bases and J 4 bases, with 13 bases left between them. Germline CDR1 reads DFQATT; CDR2 reads SNEGSKA (reference sequence). For the CDR3, the DNA is TGCAGTGCTACGGGCCGGAGGGGCACTGAAGCTTTCTTT. Its protein product is CSATGRRGTEAFF.

This clone was seen ten or more times. This chain joins TRBV11-2 and TRBJ2-2, with a possible D match to TRBD1 (5 bases). The CDR3 has 14 amino acids. The ends were cut back, 0 bases at V and 7 bases at J, with 9 bases in the middle. CDR1 and CDR2 (germline): SGHAT, FQNNGV. CDR3 bases: TGTGCCAGCAGCTTAGACAGGGATAACGGGGAGCTGTTTTTT. Protein sequence: CASSLDRDNGELFF.

This clone was seen only a few times. This may stem from a read error, because a much larger clone lies one nucleotide away. The rearrangement uses TRBV29-1 and TRBJ1-1, with D perhaps matching TRBD1 (5 bases). The CDR3 is made up of 12 amino acids. CDR1 and CDR2 from the germline V gene are SQVTM and ANQGSEA. V dropped 7 bases and J dropped 4 bases, with 13 bases sitting between them. In DNA, the CDR3 is TGCAGCGCCCTTGACAGTGGCACTGAAGCTTTCTTT. This sequence encodes CSALDSGTEAFF.

This clone was counted ten times or more. This chain links TRBV20-1 with TRBJ2-2; D is unresolved. V lost 6 bases and J lost 4, with 9 bases in between. This CDR3 region has 12 residues. CDR1 is DFQATT and CDR2 is SNEGSKA in the germline V gene (reference sequence). CDR3 amino acids: CSASESTGELFF. The CDR3 DNA sequence: TGCAGTGCAAGTGAGAGCACCGGGGAGCTGTTTTTT.